Listed here is a single T cell receptor beta chain. These data belong to a study of PD-1 and CTLA-4 blockade in melanoma. The protocol was immunoSEQ multiplex PCR, while the TCRdb copy is restricted to in-frame clones and leaves out a portion. The table has fewer than 14,000 clones, 82% seen once. The specimen comprised CD8+ T cells from peripheral blood, sampled from a patient given anti-PD-1 treatment. The source of this sequence is a human donor with melanoma.

The CDR3 bases are TGTGCCAGCAGCTCAAATACAGGCTCCGGGAGTGAAAAACTGTTTTTT. This translates into CASSSNTGSGSEKLFF. This rearrangement joins TRBV5-6 to TRBJ1-4, with D possibly matching TRBD1 (5 bases). The CDR3 loop spans 16 amino acids. The germline CDR1 and CDR2 sequences are SGHDT and YYEEEE. Deletions cut 3 bases from V and 7 bases from J, with 19 bases between.